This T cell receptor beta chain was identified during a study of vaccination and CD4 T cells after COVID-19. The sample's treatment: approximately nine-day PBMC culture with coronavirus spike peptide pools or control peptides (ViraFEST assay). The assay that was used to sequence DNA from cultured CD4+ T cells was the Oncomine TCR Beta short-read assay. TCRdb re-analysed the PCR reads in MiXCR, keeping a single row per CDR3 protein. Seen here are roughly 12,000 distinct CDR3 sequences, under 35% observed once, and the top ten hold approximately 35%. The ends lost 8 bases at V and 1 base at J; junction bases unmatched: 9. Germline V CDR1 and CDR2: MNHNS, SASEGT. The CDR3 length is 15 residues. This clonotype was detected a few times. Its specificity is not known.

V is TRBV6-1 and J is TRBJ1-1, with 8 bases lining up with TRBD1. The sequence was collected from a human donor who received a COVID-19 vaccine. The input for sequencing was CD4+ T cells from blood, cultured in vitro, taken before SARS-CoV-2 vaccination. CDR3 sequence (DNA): TGTGCCAGCCTACGACAGGGGCCCCCGAACACTGAAGCTTTCTTT. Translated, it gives CASLRQGPPNTEAFF.